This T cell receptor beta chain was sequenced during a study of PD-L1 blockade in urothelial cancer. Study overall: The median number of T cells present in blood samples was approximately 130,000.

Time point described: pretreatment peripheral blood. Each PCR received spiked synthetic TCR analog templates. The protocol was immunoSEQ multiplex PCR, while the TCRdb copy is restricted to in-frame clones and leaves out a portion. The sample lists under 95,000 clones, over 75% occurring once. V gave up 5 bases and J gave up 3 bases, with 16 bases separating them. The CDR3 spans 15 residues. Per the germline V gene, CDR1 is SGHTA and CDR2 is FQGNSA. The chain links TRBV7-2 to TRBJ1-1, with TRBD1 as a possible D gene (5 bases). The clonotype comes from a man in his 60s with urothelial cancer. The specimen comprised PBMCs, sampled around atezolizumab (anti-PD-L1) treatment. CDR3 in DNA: TGTGCCAGCAGCCCCGAGGTGGGGGGGTACACTGAAGCTTTCTTT. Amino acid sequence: CASSPEVGGYTEAFF.